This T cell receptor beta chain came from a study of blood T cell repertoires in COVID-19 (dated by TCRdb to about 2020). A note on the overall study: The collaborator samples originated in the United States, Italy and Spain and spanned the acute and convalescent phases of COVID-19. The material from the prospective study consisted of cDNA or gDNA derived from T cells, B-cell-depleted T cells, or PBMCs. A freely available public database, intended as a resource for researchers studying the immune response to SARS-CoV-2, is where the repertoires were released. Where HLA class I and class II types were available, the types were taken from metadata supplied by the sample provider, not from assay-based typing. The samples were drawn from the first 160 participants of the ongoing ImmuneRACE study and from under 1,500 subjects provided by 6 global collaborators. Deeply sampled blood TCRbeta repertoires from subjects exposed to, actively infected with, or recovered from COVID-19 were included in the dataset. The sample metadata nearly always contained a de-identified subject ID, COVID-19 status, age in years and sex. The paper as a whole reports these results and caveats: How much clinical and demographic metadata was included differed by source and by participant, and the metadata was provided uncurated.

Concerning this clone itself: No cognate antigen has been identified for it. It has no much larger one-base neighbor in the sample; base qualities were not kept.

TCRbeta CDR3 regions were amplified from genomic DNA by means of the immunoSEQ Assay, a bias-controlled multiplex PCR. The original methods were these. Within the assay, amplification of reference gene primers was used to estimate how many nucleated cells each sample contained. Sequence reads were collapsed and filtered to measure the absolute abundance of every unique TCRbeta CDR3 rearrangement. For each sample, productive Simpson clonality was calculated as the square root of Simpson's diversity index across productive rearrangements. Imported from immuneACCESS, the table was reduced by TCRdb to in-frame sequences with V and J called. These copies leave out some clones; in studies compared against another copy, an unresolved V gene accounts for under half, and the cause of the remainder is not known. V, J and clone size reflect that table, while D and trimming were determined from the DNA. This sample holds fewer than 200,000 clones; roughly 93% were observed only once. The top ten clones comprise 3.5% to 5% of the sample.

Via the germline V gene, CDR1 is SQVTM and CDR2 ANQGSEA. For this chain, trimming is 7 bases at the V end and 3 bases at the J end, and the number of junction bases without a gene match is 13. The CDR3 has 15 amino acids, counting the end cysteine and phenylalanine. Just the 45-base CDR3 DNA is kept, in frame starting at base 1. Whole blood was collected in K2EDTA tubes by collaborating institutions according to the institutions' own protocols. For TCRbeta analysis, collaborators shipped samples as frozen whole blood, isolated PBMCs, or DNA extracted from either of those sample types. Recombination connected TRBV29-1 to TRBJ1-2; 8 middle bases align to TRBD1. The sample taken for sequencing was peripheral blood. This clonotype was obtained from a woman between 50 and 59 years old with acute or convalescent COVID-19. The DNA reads TGCAGCGGTCGAACTTTCAGGGGGCTGGACTATGGCTACACCTTC. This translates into CSGRTFRGLDYGYTF.